One sample yielded the 18 T cell receptor beta chains listed below, sequenced in a study of beta chain features in type 1 diabetes. Whole-study results and caveats: Type 1 diabetes patients showed a moderate but significant shortening of TCRB CDR3s in all four CD4+ subsets.

Every bit of the isolated RNA underwent reverse transcription, so sequencing read expressed TCRB transcripts. The assay was immunoSEQ multiplex PCR, and TCRdb's table has in-frame clones only and misses some. The sample comprises some 160,000 clones, around 8% of which are singletons, and more than 0.45% rests with the top ten. These receptors have no identified antigens. The specimen sequenced was central memory CD4+ T cells from blood. These TCRs come from a woman younger than 30 with type 1 diabetes.

The chain couples TRBV18 to TRBJ2-5; 10 bases match TRBD2. J gave up 1 base and V 8 bases, and 7 bases lay outside the gene matches. Germline V lookup: CDR1 KGHSH, CDR2 LQKENI. This CDR3 is 15 amino acids long. CDR3 nucleotide sequence: TGTGCCAGCACTTGGGGACTAGCGATCCAAGAGACCCAGTACTTC. It yields the protein CASTWGLAIQETQYF. Filled out from reference TRBV18 and TRBJ2-5, the complete variable domain reads NAGVMQNPRHLVRRRGQEARLRCSPMKGHSHVYWYRQLPEEGLKFMVYLQKENIIDESGMPKERFSAEFPKEGPSILRIQQVVRGDSAAYFCASTWGLAIQETQYFGPGTRLLVL.

This clone was counted a few times. The rearrangement joins TRBV4-1 to TRBJ1-3; 10 bases match TRBD1. Germline V gene sequence: CDR1 MGHRA, CDR2 YSYEKL. The trim removed 4 bases at V and 2 bases at J, leaving 8 bases unmatched. The CDR3 runs to 17 residues. CDR3 nucleotide sequence: TGCGCCAGCAGCCGGACAGGGGGGTATGGCGCTGGAAACACCATATATTTT. Protein sequence: CASSRTGGYGAGNTIYF.

This clone was observed a handful of times. This chain joins TRBV6-5 and TRBJ2-5; TRBD2 is a possible D gene (6 bases). CDR1 is MNHEY, CDR2 SVGAGI, per germline. V lost 6 bases, J lost 7 bases, and 21 bases lay in between. CDR3 size: 15 residues. The CDR3 region has the DNA TGTGCCAGCAGGCGCAAGGCCGGGGTGGGAGGGACCCAGTACTTC. Translation: CASRRKAGVGGTQYF.

A few counts support this clone. The rearrangement links TRBV4-1 to TRBJ2-5; 8 nucleotides line up with TRBD2. The CDR3 is made up of 17 amino acids. Germline V gene sequence: CDR1 MGHRA, CDR2 YSYEKL. V lost 2 bases and J lost 2; bases outside the gene matches: 10. CDR3 loop: CASSQHPRLARQETQYF. CDR3 sequence (DNA): TGCGCCAGCAGCCAACATCCCCGACTAGCGAGGCAAGAGACCCAGTACTTC.

The chain is built from TRBV5-6 and TRBJ1-6; D is uncertain. Trimming took 3 bases from V and 9 from J, leaving 13 bases between them. The CDR3 spans 14 residues. The germline V gene has CDR1 SGHDT and CDR2 YYEEEE. CDR3 DNA sequence: TGTGCCAGCAGCTCAAATTTCGAGGGTTCACCCCTCCACTTT. Its protein product is CASSSNFEGSPLHF.

This clone has only a few counts. The rearrangement joins TRBV7-2 to TRBJ2-1; 8 bases line up with TRBD1. This CDR3 has 14 residues. Germline CDR1 is SGHTA and CDR2 is FQGNSA. J was trimmed by 8 bases and V by 8 bases; bases with no gene match: 11. In DNA form, the CDR3 reads TGTGCCAGCGAGGACAGGGTTCGAGGTCATGAGCAGTTCTTC. Amino acids: CASEDRVRGHEQFF.

This clone was seen only a few times. The chain joins TRBV28 to TRBJ2-7; 7 positions match TRBD2. Germline V gene data show CDR1 as MDHEN and CDR2 as SYDVKM. With 6 bases clipped from V and 7 bases from J, the junction kept 9 bases outside the gene matches. This CDR3 region has 13 residues. The CDR3 here is CASSAGVPGEQYF. CDR3 nucleotides: TGTGCCAGCAGCGCGGGAGTCCCGGGTGAGCAGTACTTC. The full variable domain, completed using reference TRBV28 and TRBJ2-7, is DVKVTQSSRYLVKRTGEKVFLECVQDMDHENMFWYRQDPGLGLRLIYFSYDVKMKEKGDIPEGYSVSREKKERFSLILESASTNQTSMYLCASSAGVPGEQYFGPGTRLTVT.

The V gene is TRBV7-2, the J gene TRBJ1-4; D is undetermined. Germline CDR1 reads SGHTA; CDR2 reads FQGNSA. This CDR3 has 14 amino acids. V lost 6 bases and J lost 8, with 16 bases in between. Here the CDR3 reads CASSSDVGGEKLFF. CDR3 sequence (DNA): TGTGCCAGCAGTTCGGACGTGGGAGGGGAAAAACTGTTTTTT.

CDR3 bases: TGTGCCAGCATCCCCACAGGCTCCTACAATGAGCAGTTCTTC. Protein sequence: CASIPTGSYNEQFF. V and J are TRBV6-1 and TRBJ2-1; a possible D gene is TRBD1 (5 bases). The CDR3 loop spans 14 amino acids. Per the germline V gene, CDR1 is MNHNS and CDR2 is SASEGT. With 7 bases removed from V and 0 bases from J, the gap between germline ends came to 10 bases.

This rearrangement joins TRBV25-1 to TRBJ1-2; D is uncertain. The V gene's germline CDR1 is MGHDK and CDR2 SYGVNS. The V end lost 2 bases, the J end lost 8 bases, and 6 bases lay between the germline ends. The CDR3 is made up of 11 amino acids. CDR3 nucleotides: TGTGCCAGCAGTGAACGAGTGGGCTACACCTTC. Protein: CASSERVGYTF.

V and J are TRBV13 and TRBJ2-1; 7 bases are shared with TRBD2. The CDR3 covers 18 residues. Germline assignment: CDR1 PRHDT and CDR2 FYEKMQ (reference sequence). V shed 1 base, J shed 4 bases, and the junction held 13 bases outside the gene matches. This CDR3 is CASSLVAGVTRGYNEQFF. The CDR3 coding sequence is TGTGCCAGCAGCTTAGTTGCGGGAGTTACCCGGGGGTACAATGAGCAGTTCTTC.

This clone came up a few times. The V gene is TRBV29-1, the J gene TRBJ2-7, with 10 positions matching TRBD1. Germline assignment: CDR1 SQVTM and CDR2 ANQGSEA. The CDR3 contains 13 residues. Losses at the gene ends were 7 bases for V and 4 bases for J; bases not matched to a gene: 7. The CDR3 protein is CSGGGTGDYEQYF. The CDR3 DNA reads as TGCAGCGGCGGGGGGACAGGGGATTACGAGCAGTACTTC.

The chain joins TRBV14 to TRBJ1-3, with D possibly being TRBD1 (5 bases). The CDR3 loop spans 18 amino acids. CDR1 is SGHDN and CDR2 is FVKESK in the germline V gene. Trimming took 4 bases from V and 0 from J, leaving 19 bases between them. CDR3 in DNA: TGTGCCAGCAGCCCTCTTAGGAGGGGAACAATCTCTGGAAACACCATATATTTT. It codes for CASSPLRRGTISGNTIYF.

This clone showed up many times. V and J are TRBV7-2 and TRBJ2-5; a possible D gene is TRBD2 (6 bases). Looked up from germline, CDR1 is SGHTA and CDR2 is FQGNSA. The length of the CDR3 is 13 residues. Trimming shortened V by 1 base and J by 5 bases, and 8 bases separated the two germline ends. CDR3 sequence reads: CASSLGLAETQYF. CDR3 in DNA: TGTGCCAGCAGCTTAGGGCTAGCGGAGACCCAGTACTTC. Filled out from reference TRBV7-2 and TRBJ2-5, the complete variable domain reads GAGVSQSPSNKVTEKGKDVELRCDPISGHTALYWYRQSLGQGLEFLIYFQGNSAPDKSGLPSDRFSAERTGGSVSTLTIQRTQQEDSAVYLCASSLGLAETQYFGPGTRLLVL.

This clone was seen only a few times. This chain connects TRBV20-1 to TRBJ2-3; tentatively, D is TRBD2 (6 bases). The V end was cut by 7 bases, the J end by 14 bases, with 19 bases between. Germline CDR1 and CDR2: DFQATT and SNEGSKA (reference sequence). The CDR3 has 11 residues. The CDR3 DNA reads as TGCAGTGTACCACTGGGGGGTATGCCGTATTTT. Translation: CSVPLGGMPYF.

This chain connects TRBV11-2 to TRBJ1-1, with unresolved D. Germline-derived CDR1 and CDR2 are SGHAT and FQNNGV. Trimming stripped 0 bases from V and 1 base from J, with 3 bases between. The CDR3 has 13 amino acids. Here the CDR3 DNA reads TGTGCCAGCAGCTTAGATCGGAACACTGAAGCTTTCTTT. This translates into CASSLDRNTEAFF.

CDR3 protein: CASSLVGDRGRSEQFF. CDR3 in DNA: TGTGCCAGCAGCTTAGTTGGGGACAGGGGTAGAAGTGAGCAGTTCTTC. The chain employs TRBV7-6 and TRBJ2-1, with 10 positions matching TRBD1. The V gene end was trimmed by 1 base and the J gene end by 9 bases; junction bases not matched to a gene: 9. This CDR3 spans 16 amino acids. CDR1 is SGHVS and CDR2 is FNYEAQ in the germline V gene. Combining the CDR3 with reference TRBV7-6 and TRBJ2-1 gives the whole variable domain GAGVSQSPRYKVTKRGQDVALRCDPISGHVSLYWYRQALGQGPEFLTYFNYEAQQDKSGLPNDRFSAERPEGSISTLTIQRTEQRDSAMYRCASSLVGDRGRSEQFFGPGTRLTVL.

This sequence joins TRBV25-1 and TRBJ2-1; 8 nucleotides line up with TRBD1. The CDR3 sequence is 15 residues long. From germline, CDR1 is MGHDK and CDR2 SYGVNS. The J segment lost 3 bases and the V segment lost 5 bases, leaving 6 bases of the junction unmatched. CDR3 coding DNA: TGTGCCAGCAGTCCTGCTACAGGGGGCTACAATGAGCAGTTCTTC. This gives the protein CASSPATGGYNEQFF.